This T cell receptor beta chain was sequenced for a study of shared clonotypes between healthy human individuals. Regarding the study as a whole: A few donors shared around 5% of their naive CD4 clonotypes.

The CDR3 has 17 amino acids. V was trimmed by 0 bases and J by 0 bases, leaving 12 bases between them. Germline lookup yields CDR1 LNHNV and CDR2 YYDKDF (reference sequence). In its sample, this clone was seen once. Its antigen is unidentified. Replicate sorted-subset PCRs were loaded with approximately 190 ng DNA, tens of thousands of T cell genomes. Method: immunoSEQ multiplex PCR; TCRdb's copy keeps in-frame clones and lacks some. The sample gives roughly 700,000 clones, 90% of which show up once; 30% to 40% is in the top ten. The receptor was isolated from a young man in good health. Some clones in this sample may be carry-over from other donors' samples. The sequencing sample was made of memory CD8+ T cells from PBMCs. Subset meaning: CD45RO+ cells pooled with CCR7-negative TemRA cells. The chain joins TRBV15 to TRBJ1-5; D might be TRBD1 (5 bases). The CDR3 is CATSRELTVYSNQPQHF. CDR3 nucleotides: TGTGCCACCAGCAGAGAGCTGACAGTCTATAGCAATCAGCCCCAGCATTTT.